What follows are 20 T cell receptor beta chains derived from one specimen sequenced in a study. In TCRdb, the RT-PCR reads were re-called with MiXCR into one record per CDR3 protein. Of about 700,000 distinct CDR3 sequences detected, 11% to 15% appear once; the ten largest clones hold 3.6%. Sequenced sample: memory CD4+ T cells from blood. All receptors derive from a female donor in good health, serving as a healthy control.

The gene calls are TRBV24-1 and TRBJ2-5, with D perhaps matching TRBD1 or TRBD2 (7 bases each). In germline, CDR1 is KGHDR, CDR2 SFDVKD. V lost 4 bases and J lost 5, with 16 bases in between. The CDR3 sequence is 15 residues long. CDR3 loop: CATSETGRGHETQYF. For the CDR3, the DNA is TGTGCCACCAGTGAGACTGGGAGGGGGCATGAGACCCAGTACTTC.

V is TRBV28 and J is TRBJ2-7; 7 nucleotides align to TRBD1. The CDR3 runs to 14 residues. Trimming at V came to 5 bases and at J to 0 bases, leaving 4 bases not matched to a gene. Germline V CDR1 and CDR2: MDHEN, SYDVKM. CDR3 coding DNA: TGTGCCAGCAGTGCCGGGGACAGCTCCTACGAGCAGTACTTC. Translated, it gives CASSAGDSSYEQYF. Supplemented by reference TRBV28 and TRBJ2-7, the full variable domain reads DVKVTQSSRYLVKRTGEKVFLECVQDMDHENMFWYRQDPGLGLRLIYFSYDVKMKEKGDIPEGYSVSREKKERFSLILESASTNQTSMYLCASSAGDSSYEQYFGPGTRLTVT.

This rearrangement joins TRBV6-7 to TRBJ2-1; 11 bases are shared with TRBD2. TRBV6-7 carries the ORF label, with uncertain function. V lost 5 bases, J lost 6 bases, and 9 bases stayed unmatched. CDR3 length equals 16 residues. CDR3 nucleotides: TGTGCCAGCAGTCATTTACTAGCGGGAGTGCGCAATGAGCAGTTCTTC. Its translation is CASSHLLAGVRNEQFF.

This chain connects TRBV5-1 to TRBJ2-1; 7 nucleotides align to TRBD1. This CDR3 has 15 amino acids. Germline loops: CDR1 SGHRS, CDR2 YFSETQ. J was trimmed by 4 bases and V by 3 bases; bases with no gene match: 7. CDR3 coding DNA: TGCGCCAGCAGCTCCCTTAAGGGGGCGTACAATGAGCAGTTCTTC. Translation gives CASSSLKGAYNEQFF.

The chain recombines TRBV6-1 with TRBJ2-2, with 7 bases fitting TRBD1. The trim removed 6 bases at V and 6 bases at J, leaving 7 bases unmatched. CDR3 length: 14 amino acids. Germline loops: CDR1 MNHNS, CDR2 SASEGT. CDR3 amino acids: CASRADRAAGELFF. For the CDR3, the DNA is TGTGCCAGCAGAGCCGACAGGGCCGCCGGGGAGCTGTTTTTT.

The V gene is TRBV4-2, the J gene TRBJ2-7, with D maybe TRBD2 (5 bases). This CDR3 contains 15 residues. Germline V CDR1 and CDR2: LGHNA, YNFKEQ. Trimming took off 1 base at V and 6 bases at J, with 16 bases between the two ends. CDR3 sequence reads: CASSQARLGDGEQYF. In DNA, the CDR3 is TGTGCCAGCAGCCAAGCAAGGCTGGGAGATGGCGAGCAGTACTTC.

This clonotype came up a few times. V and J are TRBV20-1 and TRBJ2-4; possibly TRBD2 for D (6 bases). V gave up 0 bases and J gave up 6 bases, with 15 bases separating them. CDR3 length equals 15 residues. Germline loops: CDR1 DFQATT, CDR2 SNEGSKA (reference sequence). The CDR3 nucleotides read TGCAGTGCTAGAGATCCCCTAGCGAGAGGAAACATTCAGTACTTC. Its translation: CSARDPLARGNIQYF.

This clonotype was recorded a few times. The chain employs TRBV24-1 and TRBJ2-3, with TRBD1 matching over 8 bases. J lost 3 bases, V lost 3 bases, and 7 bases had no gene match. CDR1 is KGHDR and CDR2 is SFDVKD in the germline V gene. The CDR3 is made up of 16 amino acids. The CDR3 is CATSDPGQGRTDTQYF. DNA of the CDR3: TGTGCCACCAGTGATCCAGGACAGGGAAGGACAGATACGCAGTATTTT.

This chain uses TRBV11-2 with TRBJ2-3, with 10 bases aligning to TRBD1. CDR3 length: 16 residues. The J segment lost 1 base and the V segment lost 3 bases, leaving 4 bases of the junction unmatched. Germline values: CDR1 SGHAT, CDR2 FQNNGV. CDR3 nucleotide sequence: TGTGCCAGCAGCTTCTTGGGGACAGGGGGCACAGATACGCAGTATTTT. Encoded protein: CASSFLGTGGTDTQYF.

There are a few counts of this clonotype. The rearrangement uses TRBV20-1 and TRBJ2-1; 10 bases agree with TRBD1. The trim removed 6 bases at V and 6 bases at J, leaving 11 bases unmatched. Germline V gene sequence: CDR1 DFQATT, CDR2 SNEGSKA (reference sequence). The CDR3 has 15 residues. CDR3 coding DNA: TGCAGTGCACTGAACCCCCGGGACAGGGGCAATGAGCAGTTCTTC. It translates to CSALNPRDRGNEQFF.

A single count supports this clonotype. The rearrangement links TRBV2 to TRBJ2-1; 13 nucleotides line up with TRBD2. Germline CDR1 is SNHLY and CDR2 is FYNNEI. J gave up 1 base and V 4 bases, and 1 base lay outside the gene matches. CDR3 length equals 16 residues. CDR3 in amino acids: CASSGTSGRSYNEQFF. As DNA, the CDR3 is TGTGCCAGCAGTGGGACTAGCGGGAGATCCTACAATGAGCAGTTCTTC.

This clonotype was seen a handful of times. The gene calls are TRBV10-3 and TRBJ2-7; 7 bases fit TRBD1. The CDR3 consists of 15 residues. Losses at the gene ends were 0 bases for V and 5 bases for J; bases not matched to a gene: 7. Germline lookup yields CDR1 ENHRY and CDR2 SYGVKD. CDR3 in DNA: TGTGCCATCAGTGAGTCTAGACAGGGCAATAACGAGCAGTACTTC. Its translation: CAISESRQGNNEQYF.

The chain uses TRBV12-3 or TRBV12-4 and TRBJ2-7; 8 bases line up with TRBD2. The CDR3 consists of 17 residues. The trim removed 4 bases at V and 0 bases at J, leaving 11 bases unmatched. CDR3 amino acids: CASSSRRGSGNSYEQYF. The CDR3 nucleotides read TGTGCCAGCAGTTCCCGAAGGGGTAGCGGGAACTCCTACGAGCAGTACTTC.

Written as DNA, the CDR3 is TGTGCCAGCAGCAGGACTAGCGGGAGTTCCCAAGAGACCCAGTACTTC. This encodes CASSRTSGSSQETQYF. V is TRBV4-2 and J is TRBJ2-5; the match to TRBD2 covers 13 bases. CDR3 length equals 16 residues. Germline CDR1 is LGHNA and CDR2 is YNFKEQ. V lost 5 bases and J lost 1; bases outside the gene matches: 4.

This clonotype turned up a few times. This chain connects TRBV30 to TRBJ2-7, with 9 nucleotides matching TRBD1. The germline V gene has CDR1 GTSNPN and CDR2 SVGIG (reference sequence). The CDR3 totals 14 residues. V was pared by 2 bases and J by 3 bases, with 5 bases of the junction left unmatched. CDR3 nucleotide sequence: TGTGCCTGGAGTTTTGGGACAGGGTTCTACGAGCAGTACTTC. Amino acids: CAWSFGTGFYEQYF.

The genes are TRBV7-9 and TRBJ1-1; D is undetermined. Germline values: CDR1 SEHNR, CDR2 FQNEAQ (reference sequence). V dropped 5 bases and J dropped 3 bases, with 13 bases sitting between them. The CDR3 is 14 residues long. The DNA for the CDR3 is TGTGCCAGCAGCCCCGCGGGGTGGGACACTGAAGCTTTCTTT. It codes for CASSPAGWDTEAFF.

J is TRBJ1-1 and V is TRBV20-1, with D tentatively TRBD1 (5 bases). CDR3 length: 16 amino acids. The germline V gene encodes CDR1 DFQATT and CDR2 SNEGSKA (reference sequence). Trimming removed 6 bases at V and 0 bases at J, with 20 bases between. The CDR3 DNA is TGCAGTGCCCCCACCCGGATGGAGGGGATGAACACTGAAGCTTTCTTT. Protein product: CSAPTRMEGMNTEAFF.

This clonotype has more than one count but fewer than ten. The rearrangement joins TRBV12-5 to TRBJ1-1; the D is unclear. The CDR3 is made up of 13 amino acids. CDR1 and CDR2 (germline): LGHNT, FRNRAP. The V and J ends lost 6 bases and 1 base respectively, with 9 bases between them. CDR3 sequence: CASGRGPNTEAFF. The CDR3 nucleotides are TGTGCTAGTGGACGCGGGCCGAACACTGAAGCTTTCTTT.

In regard to this clonotype: At one boundary the junction diverges from the germline segment, which might be a read error. The rearrangement joins TRBV27 to TRBJ2-3; 9 bases agree with TRBD1. The germline V gene has CDR1 MNHEY and CDR2 SMNVEV (reference sequence). This CDR3 is built from 15 residues. The CDR3 DNA sequence: TGTGCCAGCCAAGCACAGGGGGCGAGAGCAGATACGGAGTATTTT. This encodes CASQAQGARADTEYF.

In its sample, this clonotype was seen many times. V usage is TRBV7-2 and J usage is TRBJ1-1; D is ambiguous. V shed 5 bases and J shed 6 bases, with 13 bases lying between them. Germline V gene lookup returns CDR1 SGHTA and CDR2 FQGNSA. This CDR3 region has 13 residues. CDR3 bases: TGTGCCAGCAGCCTCCCGGGGAGGTCTGAAGCTTTCTTT. It is translated as CASSLPGRSEAFF. Drawing the rest from reference TRBV7-2 and TRBJ1-1, the complete variable domain is GAGVSQSPSNKVTEKGKDVELRCDPISGHTALYWYRQSLGQGLEFLIYFQGNSAPDKSGLPSDRFSAERTGGSVSTLTIQRTQQEDSAVYLCASSLPGRSEAFFGQGTRLTVV.